Each of the 2 T cell receptor beta chains below was sequenced from the same sample in a study of blood T cells in healthy people across ages. A second PCR, run for about 6 to 11 cycles, used a sample-barcoded 5' primer plus a J-beta primer mix. TCRdb re-analysed the 5' RACE reads in MiXCR, keeping a single row per CDR3 protein. The sample lists about 640,000 distinct CDR3 sequences; about 54% were seen once. Sequences were obtained from blood. These receptors all come from a man aged 60 to 75 in good health.

The rearrangement links TRBV5-1 to TRBJ2-5; weak D call: TRBD2 (5 bases). Trimming removed 4 bases from V and 9 bases from J, with 19 bases in between. The germline V gene encodes CDR1 SGHRS and CDR2 YFSETQ. The CDR3 spans 14 residues. DNA of the CDR3: TGCGCCAGCAGCCACGGACTGGCCGAGGAGGCCCAGTACTTC. Amino acids: CASSHGLAEEAQYF.

This chain uses TRBV23-1 with TRBJ2-5, with D perhaps TRBD2 (6 bases). TRBV23-1 is treated as an ORF (open reading frame) with a function not yet certain. V lost 4 bases and J lost 2, with 29 bases in between. The CDR3 loop spans 20 amino acids. The CDR3 region is CASSRGVTSQGPKLQETQYF. CDR3 in DNA: TGCGCCAGCAGTCGAGGAGTTACTAGCCAGGGACCCAAACTTCAAGAGACCCAGTACTTC.